This TCR beta chain was identified during a study of early T cells in non-severe SARS-CoV-2 infection. Whole-study context: Sequenced material consisted of bulk RNA (from unsorted whole blood), and chains were unpaired. General observations from the study: Matching with VDJdb favored anti-spike CD8 responses (missing private and CD4 specificities).

On this clonotype: The antigen is not known.

Individual cDNA molecules each received unique molecular identifiers attached to them. TCRdb independently ran MiXCR on the 5' RACE reads; one entry per CDR3 protein. The data show about 83,000 distinct CDR3 sequences, about 10% seen once. The CDR3 has 15 amino acids. In germline, CDR1 is LGHDT, CDR2 YNNKEL (reference sequence). The germline V and J ends were trimmed by 1 base and 3 bases, with 9 bases remaining between them. The TCR comes from an adult who was a healthcare worker with PCR-confirmed SARS-CoV-2 infection or an uninfected control (not recorded which). V and J are TRBV3-1 and TRBJ1-4, with no clear D. The material was whole blood, obtained at baseline. The CDR3 DNA follows: TGTGCCAGCAGCCAAGCTACAGCGGCTAATGAAAAACTGTTTTTT. This encodes CASSQATAANEKLFF.